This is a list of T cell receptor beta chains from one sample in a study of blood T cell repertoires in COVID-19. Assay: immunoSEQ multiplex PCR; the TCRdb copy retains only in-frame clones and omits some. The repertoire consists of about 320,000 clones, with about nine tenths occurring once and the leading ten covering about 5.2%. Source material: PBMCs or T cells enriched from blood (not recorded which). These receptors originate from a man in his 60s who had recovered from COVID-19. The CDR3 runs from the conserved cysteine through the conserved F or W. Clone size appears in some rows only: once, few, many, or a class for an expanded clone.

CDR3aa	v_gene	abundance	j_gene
CATTGQVGTDTQYF	TRBV28	once	TRBJ2-3
CASRDRSTDTQYF	TRBV6-5	-	TRBJ2-3
CSAGVTGYNEQFF	TRBV29-1	-	TRBJ2-1
CASSLEGLAGDYSYEQYF	TRBV5-1	few	TRBJ2-7
CASSYRRETGELFF	TRBV6-9	-	TRBJ2-2
CASAPGLAASTDTQYF	TRBV10-2	-	TRBJ2-3
CASNRLVNQPQHF	TRBV7-2	-	TRBJ1-5
CASTGTNYEQYF	TRBV6-5	-	TRBJ2-7
CATQGTNQPQHF	TRBV6-5	-	TRBJ1-5
CASNDGQGAEGYTF	TRBV5-1	-	TRBJ1-2
CASSLMTGDEQFF	TRBV19	few	TRBJ2-1
CATSSHGETQYF	TRBV15	-	TRBJ2-5
CASSPLGDTEAFF	TRBV4-1	once	TRBJ1-1
CASRGQGAYEQYF	TRBV3-1/TRBV3-2	-	TRBJ2-7
CASSQGAGTSGRTSYEQYF	TRBV4-1	-	TRBJ2-7
CASSRATGANYGYTF	TRBV5-4	-	TRBJ1-2
CASSLGVGGGQPQHF	TRBV7-8	few	TRBJ1-5
CASSTPGQGNEKLFF	TRBV19	once	TRBJ1-4
CASSAEGAVDYEQYF	TRBV5-1	once	TRBJ2-7
CASSLFRGNSPLHF	TRBV7-2	-	TRBJ1-6
CASSEYRGTNEKLFF	TRBV2	-	TRBJ1-4
CASSPNIATNEKLFF	TRBV5-1	-	TRBJ1-4
CASNNPKLAGENNEQFF	TRBV28	-	TRBJ2-1
CASKNQGQGSEQYF	TRBV3-1/TRBV3-2	-	TRBJ2-7
CASSVGRDTQYF	TRBV21-1	-	TRBJ2-3
CASRDSPMGQYF	TRBV2	-	TRBJ2-7
CASSSYRDSGELFF	TRBV27	-	TRBJ2-2
CASSQGQGLGQFF	TRBV4-3	-	TRBJ2-1
CASSLADRERDSNQPQHF	TRBV7-8	-	TRBJ1-5
CASRPGTADEKLFF	TRBV6-5	once	TRBJ1-4
CASSSKQGTEAFF	TRBV12-3/TRBV12-4	-	TRBJ1-1
CASSQAGVRNSPLHF	TRBV3-1/TRBV3-2	once	TRBJ1-6
CASSRYRGSSNQPQHF	TRBV11-2	-	TRBJ1-5
CASSLDRVYEQYF	TRBV5-1	-	TRBJ2-7
CASSFSGTGTYEQYF	TRBV5-1	-	TRBJ2-7
CASSLGAGGPYEQFF	TRBV7-3	-	TRBJ2-1
CASSGRLVYEQYF	TRBV2	-	TRBJ2-7
CASSLRAQAFF	TRBV12-3/TRBV12-4	-	TRBJ1-1
CATSRDRDRVLGTDTQYF	TRBV15	-	TRBJ2-3
CASSPRDSYNEQFF	TRBV11-2	-	TRBJ2-1
CASSQEVGQPNYGYTF	TRBV4-2	few	TRBJ1-2
CASSRDFTEAFF	TRBV7-2	-	TRBJ1-1
CASSLTGINTEAFF	TRBV7-3	-	TRBJ1-1
CASSLRKTGSADTQYF	TRBV3-1/TRBV3-2	-	TRBJ2-3
CASTRDISYEQYF	TRBV12-3/TRBV12-4	-	TRBJ2-7
CASSLGAAAQQYF	TRBV7-6	once	TRBJ2-7
CASSLGSGSGADTQYF	TRBV5-4	-	TRBJ2-3
CASSSPSGRRGELFF	TRBV11-2	-	TRBJ2-2
CASSVEGASYEQYF	TRBV2	-	TRBJ2-7
CASSFAGTGWEKLFF	TRBV11-2	once	TRBJ1-4
CASSVAGLKETQYF	TRBV9	-	TRBJ2-5
CASSLAASGGEQFF	TRBV7-2	-	TRBJ2-1